The text below deals with one T cell receptor (beta chain). Antigen: not known. The method was immunoSEQ multiplex PCR; TCRdb's version includes in-frame clones alone and lacks a portion of them. The top ten hold 2% of the sample, which has some 87,000 clones, about 78% seen once. CDR1 is MNHEY and CDR2 is SVGAGI in the germline V gene. CDR3 size: 15 residues. With 2 bases clipped from V and 6 bases from J, the junction kept 1 base outside the gene matches. This specimen belongs to a study of fetal regulatory T cell absence and autoimmunity. The study's findings and limits: Broadly similar TRB gene family usage was seen in pancreas and cord blood.

The TCR was taken from a male donor with IPEX syndrome. The rearrangement links TRBV6-5 to TRBJ2-1, with 13 bases matching TRBD2. The sample was pancreas tissue. In DNA form, the CDR3 reads TGTGCCAGCAGTTACACTAGCGGGAGGGCCAATGAGCAGTTCTTC. Translated, it gives CASSYTSGRANEQFF.